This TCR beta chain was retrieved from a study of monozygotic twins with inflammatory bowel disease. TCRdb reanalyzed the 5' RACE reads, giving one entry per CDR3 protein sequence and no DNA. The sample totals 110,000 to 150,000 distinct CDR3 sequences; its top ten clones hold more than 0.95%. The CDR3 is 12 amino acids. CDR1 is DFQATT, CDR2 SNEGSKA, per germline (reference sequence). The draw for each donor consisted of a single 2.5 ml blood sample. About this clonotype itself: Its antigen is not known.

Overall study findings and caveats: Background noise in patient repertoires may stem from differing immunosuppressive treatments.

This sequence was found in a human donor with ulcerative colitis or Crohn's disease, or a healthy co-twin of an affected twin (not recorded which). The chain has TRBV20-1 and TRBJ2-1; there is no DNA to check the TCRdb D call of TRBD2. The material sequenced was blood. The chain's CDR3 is CSARRAGGEQFF.